These T cell receptor beta chains were read from a single sample in a study of early T cells in non-severe SARS-CoV-2 infection. One entry per CDR3 protein results from TCRdb running MiXCR on the 5' RACE reads. Of some 77,000 distinct CDR3 sequences detected, around 13% appear once; the ten largest clones hold 1.1%. The sequencing sample was made of whole blood. These receptors came from an adult who was a healthcare worker with PCR-confirmed SARS-CoV-2 infection or an uninfected control (not recorded which). Both conserved end residues are part of each CDR3. A D gene is named only where the DNA matches it firmly. Clone size is not always given. Where it is, it says once, few, many or a class for expanded clones.

TGTGCCAGCAGGGTTACAGGGGATCGTCAGGGCTACACCTTC | CASRVTGDRQGYTF | many | TRBJ1-2 | TRBV7-9 | TRBD1
TGTGCCAGCAGCTCAGACCGGACGGGGAACACTGAAGCTTTCTTT | CASSSDRTGNTEAFF | . | TRBJ1-1 | TRBV11-2 | .
TGTGCCAGCAGCTTATTAGGTGACAGTTCTAACTATGGCTACACCTTC | CASSLLGDSSNYGYTF | . | TRBJ1-2 | TRBV7-9 | .
TGTGCCAGCAGCCCGGGCCTCCTGTCGTCCTCGAACACTGAAGCTTTCTTT | CASSPGLLSSSNTEAFF | . | TRBJ1-1 | TRBV7-9 | .
TGTGCCAGCAGCCCTGGGACGGTTAGCTCCTACGAGCAGTACTTC | CASSPGTVSSYEQYF | . | TRBJ2-7 | TRBV6-6 | .
TGTGCCAGCAGCGAAAGGACAGGGCGAACTTCCACCGGGGAGCTGTTTTTT | CASSERTGRTSTGELFF | few | TRBJ2-2 | TRBV9 | TRBD1
TGTGCCAGCAGCTCCGAACTAGCGGGGGAAGCTTACGAGCAGTACTTC | CASSSELAGEAYEQYF | . | TRBJ2-7 | TRBV7-9 | TRBD2
TGTGCCAGCAGTTACGACGGCTCTGGGGCCAACGTCCTGACTTTC | CASSYDGSGANVLTF | many | TRBJ2-6 | TRBV6-2/TRBV6-3 | .
TGTGCCAGCAGCTTAGCGGTGGGGCCCTACGAGCAGTACTTC | CASSLAVGPYEQYF | many | TRBJ2-7 | TRBV7-2 | .
TGTGCCAGCAGACCCCGCGGTCCGGGGTTCGCTGAAGCTTTCTTT | CASRPRGPGFAEAFF | many | TRBJ1-1 | TRBV6-2/TRBV6-3 | .
TGCGCCAGCAGCTTGGTTCAGGGCTCCTATAATTCACCCCTCCACTTT | CASSLVQGSYNSPLHF | many | TRBJ1-6 | TRBV5-1 | .
TGTGCCAGCAGTTACTCGACAGGGAGCCTAGCCAAAAACATTCAGTACTTC | CASSYSTGSLAKNIQYF | many | TRBJ2-4 | TRBV6-6 | TRBD1
TGTGCCAGCAGCCCAGCCAACCTCGGACAGACGGGCCGCCTTCTTTCAACTGGCTACACCTTC | CASSPANLGQTGRLLSTGYTF | many | TRBJ1-2 | TRBV5-6 | .
TGTGCCAGCAGTTTCGACAGGGTCTCACCCCTCCACTTT | CASSFDRVSPLHF | . | TRBJ1-6 | TRBV27 | TRBD1
TGCGCCAGCGGCGACGGATCCTACGAGCAGTACTTC | CASGDGSYEQYF | . | TRBJ2-7 | TRBV10-2 | .
TGTGCCTGGGGGACGGCGAACACTGAAGCTTTCTTT | CAWGTANTEAFF | many | TRBJ1-1 | TRBV30 | .
TGTGCCAGCTCACCCCGGGACAGATTTAACTATGGCTACACCTTC | CASSPRDRFNYGYTF | few | TRBJ1-2 | TRBV6-1 | TRBD1
TGTGCCAGCAGCTTGTCGGGACAGGGCTATGGCTACACCTTC | CASSLSGQGYGYTF | few | TRBJ1-2 | TRBV7-2 | TRBD1
TGTGCCAGCAGCCAATCCACAGCCAAAAACATTCAGTACTTC | CASSQSTAKNIQYF | . | TRBJ2-4 | TRBV9 | .
TGTGCCAGCAGCCAAGTTTCGGGGATTTACGAGCAGTACTTC | CASSQVSGIYEQYF | few | TRBJ2-7 | TRBV3-1 | .
TGCAGTGCCCCTACCAGGGGGGGCACGAACACCGGGGAGCTGTTTTTT | CSAPTRGGTNTGELFF | . | TRBJ2-2 | TRBV20-1 | .
TGTGCCAGCAGGGACAGGGTGAGCAATCAGCCCCAGCATTTT | CASRDRVSNQPQHF | . | TRBJ1-5 | TRBV6-2/TRBV6-3 | TRBD1
TGCAGCGTTGGGGATTTAAGGGGCTCCTACAATGAGCAGTTCTTC | CSVGDLRGSYNEQFF | many | TRBJ2-1 | TRBV29-1 | .
TGTGCCAGCATCCGTAGCAGCACCTACGAGCAGTACTTC | CASIRSSTYEQYF | many | TRBJ2-7 | TRBV6-2/TRBV6-3 | .
TGTGCCAGCAGCAAACCTTCTGACAGGGAGTGTCAGCCCCAGCATTTT | CASSKPSDRECQPQHF | . | TRBJ1-5 | TRBV21-1 | .
TGCAGTGCTAGGGGGGAGAAACAAGAGACCCAGTACTTC | CSARGEKQETQYF | few | TRBJ2-5 | TRBV20-1 | .
TGCAGTGCTAGATCCGGACAGGGTGCCTACGAGCAGTACTTC | CSARSGQGAYEQYF | . | TRBJ2-7 | TRBV20-1 | TRBD1
TGCAGTGCTAGCGGGGATAGCACAGATACGCAGTATTTT | CSASGDSTDTQYF | . | TRBJ2-3 | TRBV20-1 | .
TGTGCCAGCACTTTCGGGGGAGGAGGCAATGAGCAGTTCTTC | CASTFGGGGNEQFF | few | TRBJ2-1 | TRBV12-3/TRBV12-4 | .
TGTGCTAGTGGCCGGTCCCTGAACACTGAAGCTTTCTTT | CASGRSLNTEAFF | . | TRBJ1-1 | TRBV12-5 | .
TGTGCCAGCAGGATCGGACAGGGGGCCTACGAGCAGTACTTC | CASRIGQGAYEQYF | . | TRBJ2-7 | TRBV6-6 | TRBD1
TGTGCCAGCAGTCGCCTAATGGGGGCGAAATCCTACGAGCAGTACTTC | CASSRLMGAKSYEQYF | many | TRBJ2-7 | TRBV27 | .
TGTGCCAGCAGCCCAAGACTATTTACCCCCACCGGGGAGCTGTTTTTT | CASSPRLFTPTGELFF | many | TRBJ2-2 | TRBV7-6 | .
TGTGCCAGCAGCTATAGTTCCGGCGAGCAGTACTTC | CASSYSSGEQYF | few | TRBJ2-7 | TRBV14 | .
TGTGCCAGCAGTGACTCCCGCCTCCCGATGTTTTTT | CASSDSRLPMFF | once | TRBJ1-4 | TRBV25-1 | .
TGTGCCAGCAGGTCCACGAACACTGAAGCTTTCTTT | CASRSTNTEAFF | few | TRBJ1-1 | TRBV12-3/TRBV12-4 | .
TGCAGTGCTAGCTATTCGGAGGGGTCCTACGAGCAGTACTTC | CSASYSEGSYEQYF | few | TRBJ2-7 | TRBV20-1 | .
TGCGCCAGCAGCCTCACCGGACAGGCTAACACCGGGGAGCTGTTTTTT | CASSLTGQANTGELFF | few | TRBJ2-2 | TRBV5-1 | TRBD1
TGTGCCAGCAGTGCAGCAGGGGCGCGAATCCACTACGAGCAGTACTTC | CASSAAGARIHYEQYF | . | TRBJ2-7 | TRBV27 | .
TGCAGCGTTGACCCTGGACCGGTGGGCACTGAAGCTTTCTTT | CSVDPGPVGTEAFF | few | TRBJ1-1 | TRBV29-1 | .
TGTGCCAGCAGTTTATCCCGGTCGGGGGCCAAAAACATTCAGTACTTC | CASSLSRSGAKNIQYF | few | TRBJ2-4 | TRBV28 | .
TGTGCCAGCAGCTCAGACAGGGGGTCTTCACCCCTCCACTTT | CASSSDRGSSPLHF | many | TRBJ1-6 | TRBV11-2 | TRBD1